These 23 T cell receptor beta chains originate from one sample sequenced in a study of blood T cell repertoires in COVID-19. Profiling relied on immunoSEQ multiplex PCR, and the TCRdb table lists in-frame clones only, not all of them. The table lists more than 150,000 clones, around nine tenths of them singletons. The sequenced material came from peripheral blood. The origin of the receptors is a man aged 50 or older with acute or convalescent COVID-19.

This chain joins TRBV9 and TRBJ2-7; 7 bases fit TRBD2. This CDR3 contains 16 residues. Germline loops: CDR1 SGDLS, CDR2 YYNGEE. With V trimmed by 3 bases and J by 5 bases, 14 bases remained unmatched. CDR3 sequence (DNA): TGTGCCAGCAGCGACCCAGCGGGAATACAACGAGACGAGCAGTACTTC. Its translation is CASSDPAGIQRDEQYF.

In DNA, the CDR3 is TGTGCCAGCAGCCCCGACAGGGACAATGAGCAGTTCTTC. It specifies CASSPDRDNEQFF. The rearrangement joins TRBV13 to TRBJ2-1; TRBD1 agrees at 7 bases. CDR1 is PRHDT, CDR2 FYEKMQ, per germline (reference sequence). V trimming: 5 bases; J trimming: 5 bases; junction bases outside the gene matches: 3. The CDR3 length is 13 residues.

The rearrangement uses TRBV6-5 and TRBJ1-5; D not certain. V was clipped by 0 bases and J by 5 bases, with 8 bases between them. The germline V gene has CDR1 MNHEY and CDR2 SVGAGI. The CDR3 is made up of 14 amino acids. The CDR3 nucleotides read TGTGCCAGCAGTTACTCGTACAGAGATCAGCCCCAGCATTTT. Its translation is CASSYSYRDQPQHF.

This chain connects TRBV2 to TRBJ1-4; 8 bases agree with TRBD1. Trimming took 6 bases from V and 8 from J; bases not matched to a gene: 8. The CDR3 consists of 14 residues. Germline V gene lookup returns CDR1 SNHLY and CDR2 FYNNEI. DNA of the CDR3: TGTGCCAGCAGAACAGGGGGGAAAGACGAAAAACTGTTTTTT. Its protein product is CASRTGGKDEKLFF.

This rearrangement joins TRBV5-1 to TRBJ2-7, with TRBD2 matching over 10 bases. Germline V gene sequence: CDR1 SGHRS, CDR2 YFSETQ. J lost 1 base, V lost 6 bases, and 22 bases had no gene match. CDR3 length: 20 amino acids. The DNA of the CDR3 is TGCGCCAGCACCTACCCGGGAAAAGGGACTAGCGCTTCGTTTTCCTACGAGCAGTACTTC. Translating gives CASTYPGKGTSASFSYEQYF. Using reference TRBV5-1 and TRBJ2-7 for the parts outside the CDR3, the full variable domain is KAGVTQTPRYLIKTRGQQVTLSCSPISGHRSVSWYQQTPGQGLQFLFEYFSETQRNKGNFPGRFSGRQFSNSRSEMNVSTLELGDSALYLCASTYPGKGTSASFSYEQYFGPGTRLTVT.

The V and J genes are TRBV28 and TRBJ2-3; 9 bases are shared with TRBD1. The trim removed 3 bases at V and 5 bases at J, leaving 6 bases unmatched. This CDR3 spans 15 amino acids. The germline V gene encodes CDR1 MDHEN and CDR2 SYDVKM. CDR3 nucleotides: TGTGCCAGCAGTTTTGGACAGGGGTGGGGAGATACGCAGTATTTT. This translates into CASSFGQGWGDTQYF.

The chain has TRBV9 and TRBJ2-1; perhaps TRBD2 as D (6 bases). The CDR3 is 15 residues long. Between the trimmed V and J ends, which lost 0 bases and 2 bases, there was a span of 9 bases. Germline V gene sequence: CDR1 SGDLS, CDR2 YYNGEE. The CDR3 region is CASSVVGGTYNEQFF. The CDR3 DNA reads TGTGCCAGCAGCGTAGTTGGAGGGACCTACAATGAGCAGTTCTTC.

The chain recombines TRBV11-1 with TRBJ1-1, with 7 positions matching TRBD1. Germline CDR1 is SGHAT and CDR2 is FQDESV (reference sequence). The CDR3 loop spans 15 amino acids. The junction had 7 bases not matched to a gene; V was cut back by 1 base and J by 5 bases. CDR3 residues: CASSLEGRGKTEAFF. The CDR3 nucleotides are TGTGCCAGCAGCTTAGAGGGCAGGGGGAAGACTGAAGCTTTCTTT.

This rearrangement joins TRBV7-8 to TRBJ2-2; TRBD1 matches at 7 bases. The CDR3 contains 15 residues. With 1 base clipped from V and 2 bases from J, the junction kept 1 base outside the gene matches. Germline assignment: CDR1 SGHVS and CDR2 FQNEAQ. DNA for the CDR3: TGTGCCAGCAGCTTAGGACAGGGCAACACCGGGGAGCTGTTTTTT. Protein: CASSLGQGNTGELFF.

This rearrangement joins TRBV6-4 to TRBJ1-6, with D possibly TRBD1 on 5 matching bases. Germline CDR1 MRHNA, CDR2 SNTAGT. With 2 bases removed from V and 10 bases from J, the gap between germline ends came to 12 bases. The CDR3 length is 14 residues. CDR3 protein: CASSDGQGLSPLHF. DNA of the CDR3: TGTGCCAGCAGTGACGGTCAGGGTCTCTCACCCCTCCACTTT.

The CDR3, as DNA: TGTGCCAGCAGTGTTAGCACTAGCACAGATACGCAGTATTTT. It encodes CASSVSTSTDTQYF. This rearrangement joins TRBV6-4 to TRBJ2-3; D unresolved. The germline gives CDR1 MRHNA, CDR2 SNTAGT. There are 14 residues in the CDR3. The V end was cut by 4 bases, the J end by 0 bases, with 8 bases between.

This rearrangement joins TRBV7-9 to TRBJ1-4, with 10 bases that match TRBD1. The germline V gene encodes CDR1 SEHNR and CDR2 FQNEAQ (reference sequence). This CDR3 comprises 15 residues. V lost 4 bases, J lost 8 bases, and 7 bases stayed unmatched. The DNA for the CDR3 is TGTGCCAGCAGCTACCGGGACAGGGGTTACGAAAAACTGTTTTTT. It encodes CASSYRDRGYEKLFF.

The chain is built from TRBV5-1 and TRBJ2-3; 9 bases map to TRBD2. CDR1 and CDR2 (germline): SGHRS, YFSETQ. The CDR3 consists of 16 residues. Trimming cost V 3 bases and J 4 bases; bases outside gene matches: 9. CDR3 coding DNA: TGCGCCAGCAGCTCCTTTAGCGGGAGTGGCGCAGATACGCAGTATTTT. Translating it yields CASSSFSGSGADTQYF.

The rearrangement links TRBV28 to TRBJ1-6; 7 bases map to TRBD1. CDR3 length: 15 amino acids. V shed 5 bases and J 0 bases; nucleotides not matched to a gene: 1. Germline lookup yields CDR1 MDHEN and CDR2 SYDVKM. CDR3 sequence: CASSRDSSYNSPLHF. The CDR3 nucleotides read TGTGCCAGCAGTCGGGACAGCTCCTATAATTCACCCCTCCACTTT.

V gene TRBV3-1 (or the pseudogene TRBV3-2) combines with J gene TRBJ2-1, with TRBD2 matching over 12 bases. V trimming: 4 bases; J trimming: 7 bases; junction bases outside the gene matches: 5. The germline CDR1 and CDR2 sequences are LGHDT and YNNKEL (reference sequence). The CDR3 extends over 15 amino acids. The CDR3 reads CASSPLAGGPNEQFF. The CDR3 bases are TGTGCCAGCAGCCCTCTAGCGGGGGGGCCAAATGAGCAGTTCTTC.

V usage is TRBV2 and J usage is TRBJ2-7; 8 bases are a match to TRBD2. V lost 8 bases and J lost 3; bases outside the gene matches: 12. The germline V gene encodes CDR1 SNHLY and CDR2 FYNNEI. This CDR3 spans 15 amino acids. The CDR3 protein is CASGTPLADLYEQYF. DNA of the CDR3: TGTGCCAGCGGAACCCCACTAGCGGACCTCTACGAGCAGTACTTC.

This chain connects TRBV2 to TRBJ1-1, with 7 nucleotides matching TRBD1. CDR3 size: 17 residues. Trimming took 3 bases from V and 1 from J; bases not matched to a gene: 11. Germline assignment: CDR1 SNHLY and CDR2 FYNNEI. CDR3 bases: TGTGCCAGCAGTGAGGGAACAGGGGTGAGACGGAACACTGAAGCTTTCTTT. It specifies CASSEGTGVRRNTEAFF.

This clone was counted once. V usage is TRBV9 and J usage is TRBJ2-7; 7 nucleotides line up with TRBD1. V lost 0 bases, J lost 1 base, and 10 bases stayed unmatched. The CDR3 runs 17 residues. From germline, CDR1 is SGDLS and CDR2 YYNGEE. The CDR3 coding sequence is TGTGCCAGCAGCGTAGGACCTGAGGGGGCCCAGTCCTACGAGCAGTACTTC. This sequence encodes CASSVGPEGAQSYEQYF.

This clone was picked up one time. This chain connects TRBV12-5 to TRBJ2-1; the match to TRBD1 covers 10 bases. V gave up 5 bases and J gave up 1 base; unmatched junction bases: 2. This CDR3 region has 15 residues. Germline CDR1 is LGHNT and CDR2 is FRNRAP. CDR3: CASGMGQGSYNEQFF. CDR3 sequence (DNA): TGTGCTAGTGGTATGGGACAGGGGTCCTACAATGAGCAGTTCTTC.

The chain combines TRBV10-3 with TRBJ2-3; possible D gene TRBD2, 6 bases. The CDR3 runs 15 residues. From germline, CDR1 is ENHRY and CDR2 SYGVKD. V lost 4 bases and J lost 3, with 14 bases in between. As DNA, the CDR3 is TGTGCCATCAGTGCCCAACAAGGAGGGACAGATACGCAGTATTTT. Its protein product is CAISAQQGGTDTQYF.

The chain recombines TRBV2 with TRBJ2-1, with D tentatively TRBD2 (6 bases). Germline lookup yields CDR1 SNHLY and CDR2 FYNNEI. This CDR3 is built from 12 residues. The germline V and J ends were trimmed by 8 bases and 5 bases, with 10 bases remaining between them. The CDR3 DNA sequence: TGTGCCAGCCGGGAGATAGACAATGAGCAGTTCTTC. Translated: CASREIDNEQFF.

The V call is TRBV28, the J call TRBJ1-5; TRBD1 aligns across 7 bases. The CDR3 extends over 14 amino acids. The germline V gene has CDR1 MDHEN and CDR2 SYDVKM. V gave up 8 bases and J gave up 2 bases; unmatched junction bases: 6. CDR3 nucleotide sequence: TGTGCCAGCTATCTAACAGGGGGCAATCAGCCCCAGCATTTT. Its protein is CASYLTGGNQPQHF.

V gene TRBV19 combines with J gene TRBJ2-3; 14 nucleotides line up with TRBD2. J was trimmed by 2 bases and V by 3 bases; bases with no gene match: 4. This CDR3 has 17 amino acids. CDR1 and CDR2 (germline): LNHDA, SQIVND (reference sequence). The CDR3 DNA is TGTGCCAGTAGTATTTTGGGACTAGCGGGAGCCACAGATACGCAGTATTTT. Its translation is CASSILGLAGATDTQYF.